This T cell receptor beta chain derives from a study of human T cells and chemical hapten exposure. TCRdb itself ran the RACE reads through MiXCR, one entry per CDR3 protein. The sample consists of approximately 52,000 distinct CDR3 sequences, about 11% of them appearing once. Time point described: patch test 1, 2 weeks after DPC sensitization. Regarding treatment: therapeutic diphenylcyclopropenone sensitization with weekly scalp DPC. Extraction yielded total RNA from whole blood (unfractionated). CDR3 length equals 13 residues. Trimming removed 5 bases from V and 3 bases from J, with 8 bases in between. Germline-derived CDR1 and CDR2 are SGHTA and FQGNSA.

The chain joins TRBV7-2 to TRBJ1-5, with D possibly TRBD1 on 5 matching bases. The sample in question was whole blood, obtained in connection with sensitization to the hapten diphenylcyclopropenone (DPC). The receptor's source is a woman between 40 and 55 years old with alopecia areata. Some clones in this sample may be carry-over from other donors' samples. DNA of the CDR3: TGTGCCAGCAGCGGGGACTTCAATCAGCCCCAGCATTTT. This gives the protein CASSGDFNQPQHF. The full variable domain, its missing parts supplied by reference TRBV7-2 and TRBJ1-5, is GAGVSQSPSNKVTEKGKDVELRCDPISGHTALYWYRQSLGQGLEFLIYFQGNSAPDKSGLPSDRFSAERTGGSVSTLTIQRTQQEDSAVYLCASSGDFNQPQHFGDGTRLSIL.